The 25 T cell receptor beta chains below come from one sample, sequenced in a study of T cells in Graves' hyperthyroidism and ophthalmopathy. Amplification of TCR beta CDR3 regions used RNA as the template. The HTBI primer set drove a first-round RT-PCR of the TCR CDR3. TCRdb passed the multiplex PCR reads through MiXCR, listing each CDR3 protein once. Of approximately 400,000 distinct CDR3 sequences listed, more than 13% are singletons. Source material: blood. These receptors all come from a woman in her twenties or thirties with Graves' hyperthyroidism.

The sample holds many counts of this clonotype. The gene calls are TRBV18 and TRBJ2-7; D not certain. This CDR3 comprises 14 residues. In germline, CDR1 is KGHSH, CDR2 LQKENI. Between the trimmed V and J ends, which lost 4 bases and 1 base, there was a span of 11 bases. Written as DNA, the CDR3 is TGTGCCAGCTCACGACCAGACAAGTCCTACGAGCAGTACTTC. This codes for CASSRPDKSYEQYF.

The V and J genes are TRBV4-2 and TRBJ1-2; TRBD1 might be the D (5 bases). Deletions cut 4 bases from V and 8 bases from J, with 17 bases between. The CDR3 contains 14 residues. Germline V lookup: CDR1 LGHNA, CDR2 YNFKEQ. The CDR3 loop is CASSPRGAQDGYTF. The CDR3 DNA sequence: TGTGCCAGCAGCCCCAGAGGGGCCCAGGACGGCTACACCTTC.

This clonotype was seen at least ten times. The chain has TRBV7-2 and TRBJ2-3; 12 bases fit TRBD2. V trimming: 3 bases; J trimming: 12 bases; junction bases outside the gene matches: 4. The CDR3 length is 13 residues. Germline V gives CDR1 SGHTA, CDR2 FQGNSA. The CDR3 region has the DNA TGTGCCAGCAGCTTGACTAGCGGGAGTTTTCAGTATTTT. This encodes CASSLTSGSFQYF.

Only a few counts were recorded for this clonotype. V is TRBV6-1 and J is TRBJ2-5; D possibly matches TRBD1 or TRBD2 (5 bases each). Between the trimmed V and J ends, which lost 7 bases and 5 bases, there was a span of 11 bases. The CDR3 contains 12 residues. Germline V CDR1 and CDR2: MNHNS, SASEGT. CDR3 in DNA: TGTGCCAGCATGGGGGTCCGGGAGACCCAGTACTTC. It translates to CASMGVRETQYF.

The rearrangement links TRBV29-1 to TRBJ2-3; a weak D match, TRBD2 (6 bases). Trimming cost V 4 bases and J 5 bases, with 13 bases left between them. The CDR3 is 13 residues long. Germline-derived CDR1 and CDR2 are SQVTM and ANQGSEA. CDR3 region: CSVGVGAGDTQYF. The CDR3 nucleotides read TGCAGCGTTGGGGTGGGAGCGGGAGATACGCAGTATTTT.

CDR3 residues: CASSPSVDRGTEAFF. The CDR3 nucleotides are TGTGCCAGCAGCCCCTCCGTGGACAGGGGCACTGAAGCTTTCTTT. The chain links TRBV12-3 or TRBV12-4 to TRBJ1-1; 9 positions agree with TRBD1. CDR3 length equals 15 residues. J lost 4 bases, V lost 6 bases, and 9 bases had no gene match.

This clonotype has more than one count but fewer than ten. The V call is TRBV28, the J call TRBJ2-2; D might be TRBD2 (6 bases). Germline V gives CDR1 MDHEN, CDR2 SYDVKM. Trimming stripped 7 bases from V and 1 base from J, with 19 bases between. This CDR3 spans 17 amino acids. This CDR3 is CASNAWRDSLNTGELFF. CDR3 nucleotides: TGTGCCAGCAATGCTTGGCGGGACTCGTTGAACACCGGGGAGCTGTTTTTT.

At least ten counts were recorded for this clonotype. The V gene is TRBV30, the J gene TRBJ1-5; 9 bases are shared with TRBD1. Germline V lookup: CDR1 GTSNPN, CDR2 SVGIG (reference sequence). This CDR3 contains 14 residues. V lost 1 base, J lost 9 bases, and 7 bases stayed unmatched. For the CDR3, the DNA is TGTGCCTGGAGTGACAACAGGGGGCTGCCGCCCCAGCATTTT. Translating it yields CAWSDNRGLPPQHF.

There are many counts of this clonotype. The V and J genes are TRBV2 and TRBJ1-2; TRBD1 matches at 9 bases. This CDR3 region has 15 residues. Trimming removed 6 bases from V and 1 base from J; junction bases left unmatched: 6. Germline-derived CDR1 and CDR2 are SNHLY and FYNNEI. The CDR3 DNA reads TGTGCCAGCAGAGCCGGGACAGGGATTAACTATGGCTACACCTTC. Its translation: CASRAGTGINYGYTF.

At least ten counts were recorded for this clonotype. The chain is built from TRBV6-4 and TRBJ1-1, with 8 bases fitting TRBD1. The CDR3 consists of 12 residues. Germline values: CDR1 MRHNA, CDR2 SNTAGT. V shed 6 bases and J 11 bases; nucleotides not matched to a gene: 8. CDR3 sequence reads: CASRSGTGHAFF. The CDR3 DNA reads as TGTGCCAGCAGATCCGGGACAGGTCACGCTTTCTTT.

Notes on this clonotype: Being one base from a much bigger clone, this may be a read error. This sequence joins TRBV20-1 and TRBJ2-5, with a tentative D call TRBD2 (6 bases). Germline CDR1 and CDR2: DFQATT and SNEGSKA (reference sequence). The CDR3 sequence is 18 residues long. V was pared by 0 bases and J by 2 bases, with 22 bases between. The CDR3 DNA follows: TGCAGTGCTAGAGATCTCCCCCCCCAGCGGGTAGTACAAGAGACCCAGTACTTC. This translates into CSARDLPPQRVVQETQYF.

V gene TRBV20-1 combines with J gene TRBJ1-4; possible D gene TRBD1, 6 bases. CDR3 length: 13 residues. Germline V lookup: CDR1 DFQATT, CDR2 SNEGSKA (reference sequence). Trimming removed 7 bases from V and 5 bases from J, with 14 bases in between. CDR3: CSVRGDGNEKLFF. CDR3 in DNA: TGCAGTGTAAGGGGGGACGGGAATGAAAAACTGTTTTTT.

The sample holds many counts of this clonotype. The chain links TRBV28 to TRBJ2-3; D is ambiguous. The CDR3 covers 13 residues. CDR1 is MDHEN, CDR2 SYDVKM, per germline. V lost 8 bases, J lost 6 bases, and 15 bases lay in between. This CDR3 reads CASQWVAGDTQYF. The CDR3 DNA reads TGTGCCAGCCAATGGGTTGCCGGGGATACGCAGTATTTT.

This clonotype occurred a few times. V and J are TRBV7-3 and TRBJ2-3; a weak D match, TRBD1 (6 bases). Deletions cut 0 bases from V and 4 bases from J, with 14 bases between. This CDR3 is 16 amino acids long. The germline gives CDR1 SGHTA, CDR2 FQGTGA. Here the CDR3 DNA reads TGTGCCAGCAGCTTAACCGCCGACAGGCGCCCAGATACGCAGTATTTT. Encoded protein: CASSLTADRRPDTQYF.

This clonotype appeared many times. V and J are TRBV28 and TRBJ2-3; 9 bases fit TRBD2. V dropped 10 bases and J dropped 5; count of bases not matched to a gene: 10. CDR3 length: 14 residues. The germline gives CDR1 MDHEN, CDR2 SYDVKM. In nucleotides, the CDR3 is TGTGCCACTCAGGGGGGACTAGCAGGAGATACGCAGTATTTT. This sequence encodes CATQGGLAGDTQYF.

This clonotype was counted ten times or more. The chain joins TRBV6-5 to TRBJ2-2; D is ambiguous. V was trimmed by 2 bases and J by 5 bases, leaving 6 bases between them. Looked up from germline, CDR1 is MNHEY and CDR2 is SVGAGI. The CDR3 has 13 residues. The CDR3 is CASSYVGTGELFF. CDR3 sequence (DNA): TGTGCCAGCAGTTACGTCGGAACCGGGGAGCTGTTTTTT.

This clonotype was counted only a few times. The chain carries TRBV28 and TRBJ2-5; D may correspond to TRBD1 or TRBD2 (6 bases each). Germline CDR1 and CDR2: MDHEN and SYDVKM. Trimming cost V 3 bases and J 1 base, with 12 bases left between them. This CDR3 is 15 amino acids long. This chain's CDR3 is CASSFGGLTQETQYF. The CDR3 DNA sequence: TGTGCCAGCAGTTTTGGGGGGCTAACCCAAGAGACCCAGTACTTC.

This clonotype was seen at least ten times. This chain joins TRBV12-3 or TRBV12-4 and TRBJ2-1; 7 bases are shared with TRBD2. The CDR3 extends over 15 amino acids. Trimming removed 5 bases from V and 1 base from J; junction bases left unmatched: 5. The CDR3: CASSIGGISYNEQFF. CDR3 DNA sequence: TGTGCCAGCAGTATCGGGGGGATATCCTACAATGAGCAGTTCTTC.

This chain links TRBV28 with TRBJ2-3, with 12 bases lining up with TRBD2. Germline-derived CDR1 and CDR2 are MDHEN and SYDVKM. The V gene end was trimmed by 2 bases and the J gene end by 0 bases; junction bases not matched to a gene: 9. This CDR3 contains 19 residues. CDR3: CASSLTGGGTSGSTDTQYF. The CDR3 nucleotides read TGTGCCAGCAGTTTAACAGGGGGCGGGACTAGCGGGAGCACAGATACGCAGTATTTT. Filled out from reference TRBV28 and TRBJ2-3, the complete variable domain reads DVKVTQSSRYLVKRTGEKVFLECVQDMDHENMFWYRQDPGLGLRLIYFSYDVKMKEKGDIPEGYSVSREKKERFSLILESASTNQTSMYLCASSLTGGGTSGSTDTQYFGPGTRLTVL.

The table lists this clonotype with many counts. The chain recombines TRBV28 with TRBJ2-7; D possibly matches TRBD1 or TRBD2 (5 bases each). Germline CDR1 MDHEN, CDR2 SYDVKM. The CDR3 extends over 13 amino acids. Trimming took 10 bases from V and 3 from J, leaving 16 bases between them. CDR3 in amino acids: CATNTGTLYEQYF. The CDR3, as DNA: TGTGCCACCAACACCGGGACGCTCTACGAGCAGTACTTC.

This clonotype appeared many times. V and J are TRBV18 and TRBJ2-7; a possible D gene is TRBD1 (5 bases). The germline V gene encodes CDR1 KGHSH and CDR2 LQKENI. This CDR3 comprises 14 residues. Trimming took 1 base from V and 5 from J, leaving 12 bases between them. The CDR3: CASSPQQVAHEQYF. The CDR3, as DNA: TGTGCCAGCTCACCACAACAGGTAGCCCACGAGCAGTACTTC.

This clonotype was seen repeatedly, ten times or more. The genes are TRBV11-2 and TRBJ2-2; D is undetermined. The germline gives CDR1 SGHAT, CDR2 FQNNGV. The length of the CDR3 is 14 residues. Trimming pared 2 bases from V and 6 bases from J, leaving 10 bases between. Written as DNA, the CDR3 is TGTGCCAGCAGCTTAATCCGGACGCCCGGGGAGCTGTTTTTT. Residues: CASSLIRTPGELFF.

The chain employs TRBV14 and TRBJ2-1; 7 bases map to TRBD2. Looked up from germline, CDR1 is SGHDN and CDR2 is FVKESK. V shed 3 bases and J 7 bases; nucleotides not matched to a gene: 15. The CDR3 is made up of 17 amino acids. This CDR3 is CASSHPLGGRGWNEQFF. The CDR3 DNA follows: TGTGCCAGCAGCCACCCTCTCGGCGGGAGAGGATGGAATGAGCAGTTCTTC.

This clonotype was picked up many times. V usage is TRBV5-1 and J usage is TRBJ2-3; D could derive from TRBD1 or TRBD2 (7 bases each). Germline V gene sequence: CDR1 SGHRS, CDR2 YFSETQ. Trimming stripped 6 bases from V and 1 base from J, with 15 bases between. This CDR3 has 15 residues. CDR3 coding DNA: TGCGCCAGCATTCAGGGAGGGGGCCGCACAGATACGCAGTATTTT. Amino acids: CASIQGGGRTDTQYF.

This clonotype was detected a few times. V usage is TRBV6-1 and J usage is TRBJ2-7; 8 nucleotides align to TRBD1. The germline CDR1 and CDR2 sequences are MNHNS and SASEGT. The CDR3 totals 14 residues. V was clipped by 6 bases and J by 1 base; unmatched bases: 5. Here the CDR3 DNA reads TGTGCCAGCAGATTCCAGGGGGCTTCCTACGAGCAGTACTTC. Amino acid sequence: CASRFQGASYEQYF.